This T cell receptor (beta chain) was profiled in a study of blood T cell repertoires in COVID-19. Whole-study context: Donors in the United States, Italy and Spain gave samples during acute or convalescent COVID-19. Sources were T cells, B-cell-depleted T cells, or PBMCs; the material itself was cDNA or gDNA.

In the original analysis: How many nucleated cells were present was estimated from reference gene primer amplification. Measured with immunoSEQ multiplex PCR; TCRdb has only the in-frame clones, and not every one. Clonal size and the V and J genes are those of that table, whereas D and trimming came from the DNA. Of 250,000 or so clones in the sample, more than 80% were seen once. This CDR3 is built from 15 residues. CDR1 and CDR2 from the germline V gene are KGHDR and SFDVKD. J gave up 3 bases and V 5 bases, and 6 bases lay outside the gene matches. This chain joins TRBV24-1 and TRBJ2-1; 7 nucleotides match TRBD2. The clonotype comes from a human donor in a cohort sampled during active COVID-19. What was sequenced was peripheral blood. This chain's CDR3 is CATSASGVIYNEQFF. CDR3 in DNA: TGTGCCACCAGTGCCAGCGGGGTTATCTACAATGAGCAGTTCTTC.